Listed here are 19 T cell receptor beta chains from one sample, sequenced in a study of lymphopenia after photon versus proton radiotherapy. Profiling relied on immunoSEQ multiplex PCR, and the TCRdb table lists in-frame clones only, not all of them. Of about 39,000 clones in the sample, more than 85% are singletons; the top ten hold about 16%. The sample in question was peripheral blood, obtained from a patient treated with photon-based radiotherapy. The receptors shown here come from a man aged 60-69 years with cholangiocarcinoma.

The rearrangement links TRBV7-8 to TRBJ2-7, with D possibly matching TRBD2 (6 bases). The CDR3 contains 15 residues. Germline V gene sequence: CDR1 SGHVS, CDR2 FQNEAQ. Between the trimmed V and J ends, which lost 0 bases and 7 bases, there was a span of 16 bases. The CDR3 DNA is TGTGCCAGCAGCTTAGCCCTAGCTAGCGTGCAGGAGCAGTACTTC. This translates into CASSLALASVQEQYF.

A single count supports this clone. This chain connects TRBV2 to TRBJ1-6; 7 bases fit TRBD1. Germline CDR1 and CDR2: SNHLY and FYNNEI. The CDR3 sequence is 17 residues long. Unmatched junction bases numbered 9, after V lost 7 bases and J lost 0 bases. DNA for the CDR3: TGTGCCAGCATATCAAGACAGGGAAGCTCCTATAATTCACCCCTCCACTTT. Translating gives CASISRQGSSYNSPLHF. The full variable domain, in which reference TRBV2 and TRBJ1-6 provide the parts outside the CDR3, is EPEVTQTPSHQVTQMGQEVILRCVPISNHLYFYWYRQILGQKVEFLVSFYNNEISEKSEIFDDQFSVERPDGSNFTLKIRSTKLEDSAMYFCASISRQGSSYNSPLHFGNGTRLTVT.

This chain connects TRBV10-3 to TRBJ2-1; TRBD2 matches 11 bases. Germline V CDR1 and CDR2: ENHRY, SYGVKD. J was trimmed by 5 bases and V by 5 bases; bases with no gene match: 5. The CDR3 totals 15 residues. The CDR3 is CAISLLAGGNNEQFF. The CDR3 DNA reads TGTGCCATCAGTTTGCTAGCGGGGGGAAACAATGAGCAGTTCTTC.

The chain links TRBV18 to TRBJ1-1; TRBD1 aligns across 7 bases. Trimming cost V 6 bases and J 7 bases; bases outside gene matches: 11. CDR1 is KGHSH and CDR2 is LQKENI in the germline V gene. CDR3 length equals 14 residues. CDR3 amino acids: CASSQATGRSEAFF. The DNA for the CDR3 is TGTGCCAGCTCCCAGGCGACAGGGAGGAGTGAAGCTTTCTTT. Combining the CDR3 with reference TRBV18 and TRBJ1-1 gives the whole variable domain NAGVMQNPRHLVRRRGQEARLRCSPMKGHSHVYWYRQLPEEGLKFMVYLQKENIIDESGMPKERFSAEFPKEGPSILRIQQVVRGDSAAYFCASSQATGRSEAFFGQGTRLTVV.

The rearrangement joins TRBV29-1 to TRBJ2-5, with no clear D. The CDR3 is 11 residues long. V lost 4 bases and J lost 2, with 5 bases in between. Germline-derived CDR1 and CDR2 are SQVTM and ANQGSEA. CDR3 nucleotides: TGCAGCGTTGGGGTTCAAGAGACCCAGTACTTC. Amino acid sequence: CSVGVQETQYF. The full variable domain, its missing parts supplied by reference TRBV29-1 and TRBJ2-5, is SAVISQKPSRDICQRGTSLTIQCQVDSQVTMMFWYRQQPGQSLTLIATANQGSEATYESGFVIDKFPISRPNLTFSTLTVSNMSPEDSSIYLCSVGVQETQYFGPGTRLLVL.

In this sample, this clone turned up once. The chain is built from TRBV7-2 and TRBJ2-7, with D hard to call. In germline, CDR1 is SGHTA, CDR2 FQGNSA. Trimming cost V 1 base and J 2 bases, with 15 bases left between them. The CDR3 sequence is 16 residues long. The DNA for the CDR3 is TGTGCCAGCAGCTTAGGATCTGGACCCGATCCCTACGAGCAGTACTTC. It is translated as CASSLGSGPDPYEQYF.

V gene TRBV5-1 combines with J gene TRBJ2-2, with 12 positions matching TRBD1. The CDR3 is 17 residues long. Germline lookup yields CDR1 SGHRS and CDR2 YFSETQ. J was trimmed by 6 bases and V by 5 bases; bases with no gene match: 11. The chain's CDR3 is CASSSGTGGASSGELFF. The CDR3 DNA is TGCGCCAGCAGTTCCGGGACAGGGGGCGCATCGTCCGGGGAGCTGTTTTTT. Full variable domain (rest looked up from reference TRBV5-1 and TRBJ2-2): KAGVTQTPRYLIKTRGQQVTLSCSPISGHRSVSWYQQTPGQGLQFLFEYFSETQRNKGNFPGRFSGRQFSNSRSEMNVSTLELGDSALYLCASSSGTGGASSGELFFGEGSRLTVL.

This chain links TRBV7-2 with TRBJ1-6; D call uncertain. This CDR3 has 13 amino acids. V lost 5 bases and J 7 bases, leaving 9 bases between the germline ends. Per the germline V gene, CDR1 is SGHTA and CDR2 is FQGNSA. DNA for the CDR3: TGTGCCAGCAGCCGAGAAGAAAATTCACCCCTCCACTTT. Residues: CASSREENSPLHF.

The chain has TRBV28 and TRBJ2-3; D unclear. Trimming cost V 5 bases and J 1 base, with 16 bases left between them. CDR3 length: 16 amino acids. Per germline, CDR1 MDHEN and CDR2 SYDVKM. Written as DNA, the CDR3 is TGTGCCAGCAGTCTCCGACACCCTGGGGGCACAGATACGCAGTATTTT. It specifies CASSLRHPGGTDTQYF. The variable domain in full, completed from reference TRBV28 and TRBJ2-3, reads DVKVTQSSRYLVKRTGEKVFLECVQDMDHENMFWYRQDPGLGLRLIYFSYDVKMKEKGDIPEGYSVSREKKERFSLILESASTNQTSMYLCASSLRHPGGTDTQYFGPGTRLTVL.

The rearrangement uses TRBV7-8 and TRBJ2-1; TRBD2 is a possible D gene (5 bases). With 1 base removed from V and 5 bases from J, the gap between germline ends came to 12 bases. Germline V CDR1 and CDR2: SGHVS, FQNEAQ. CDR3 length equals 15 residues. The CDR3 reads CASSLGASGDNEQFF. CDR3 in DNA: TGTGCCAGCAGCTTAGGAGCAAGCGGAGACAATGAGCAGTTCTTC.

The rearrangement uses TRBV2 and TRBJ2-3, with a tentative D call TRBD1 (6 bases). Germline CDR1 reads SNHLY; CDR2 reads FYNNEI. V gave up 6 bases and J gave up 5 bases, with 12 bases separating them. The CDR3 contains 13 residues. CDR3 protein: CASSSDRLDTQYF. For the CDR3, the DNA is TGTGCCAGCAGCTCCGACAGGTTAGATACGCAGTATTTT. Together with reference TRBV2 and TRBJ2-3, the CDR3 gives the full variable domain: EPEVTQTPSHQVTQMGQEVILRCVPISNHLYFYWYRQILGQKVEFLVSFYNNEISEKSEIFDDQFSVERPDGSNFTLKIRSTKLEDSAMYFCASSSDRLDTQYFGPGTRLTVL.

The rearrangement joins TRBV7-8 to TRBJ2-2; possibly TRBD2 for D (6 bases). Germline V gene sequence: CDR1 SGHVS, CDR2 FQNEAQ. Deletions cut 5 bases from V and 5 bases from J, with 21 bases between. This CDR3 has 17 residues. CDR3 residues: CASSELATRIQTGELFF. CDR3 coding DNA: TGTGCCAGCAGCGAACTAGCTACTCGGATTCAGACCGGGGAGCTGTTTTTT.

CDR3 nucleotide sequence: TGTGCCAGCCTACTAGCGGGAGTATCTTGGCAGTTCTTC. Its protein is CASLLAGVSWQFF. This sequence joins TRBV18 and TRBJ2-1; 11 nucleotides agree with TRBD2. The V and J ends lost 8 bases and 12 bases, in that order; junction bases with no gene match: 9. The CDR3 covers 13 residues. In germline, CDR1 is KGHSH, CDR2 LQKENI.

The chain couples TRBV11-2 to TRBJ2-2; tentative D call: TRBD1 (5 bases). The germline CDR1 and CDR2 sequences are SGHAT and FQNNGV. This CDR3 comprises 14 residues. With 3 bases removed from V and 4 bases from J, the gap between germline ends came to 9 bases. The CDR3 spells CASSFSRGTGELFF. CDR3 DNA: TGTGCCAGCAGCTTCAGTAGGGGCACCGGGGAGCTGTTTTTT.

This clone turned up a few times. V and J are TRBV15 and TRBJ2-1, with 9 bases that match TRBD2. The CDR3 has 16 amino acids. V lost 0 bases to trimming and J lost 10 bases; unmatched junction nucleotides: 10. CDR1 is LNHNV, CDR2 YYDKDF, per germline (reference sequence). The CDR3 DNA reads as TGTGCCACCAGCAGAGAATTAACTAGCGGGCGCGGGGAGCAGTTCTTC. Its translation is CATSRELTSGRGEQFF. Full variable domain (remainder filled in from reference TRBV15 and TRBJ2-1): DAMVIQNPRYQVTQFGKPVTLSCSQTLNHNVMYWYQQKSSQAPKLLFHYYDKDFNNEADTPDNFQSRRPNTSFCFLDIRSPGLGDTAMYLCATSRELTSGRGEQFFGPGTRLTVL.

This rearrangement joins TRBV18 to TRBJ2-1, with TRBD1 matching 10 bases. The ends lost 3 bases at V and 10 bases at J; junction bases unmatched: 3. The CDR3 has 13 residues. Per germline, CDR1 KGHSH and CDR2 LQKENI. CDR3 DNA sequence: TGTGCCAGCTCACCGGGACAGGGGCAAGAGCAGTTCTTC. Its protein product is CASSPGQGQEQFF.

V and J are TRBV4-1 and TRBJ2-7; D is ambiguous. Germline loops: CDR1 MGHRA, CDR2 YSYEKL. The CDR3 is 13 amino acids. The V end lost 2 bases, the J end lost 7 bases, and 12 bases lay between the germline ends. CDR3 loop: CASSQSQGREQYF. CDR3 DNA: TGCGCCAGCAGCCAAAGCCAAGGGCGGGAGCAGTACTTC.

V gene TRBV11-2 combines with J gene TRBJ2-2; TRBD2 is a possible D gene (5 bases). Germline V gives CDR1 SGHAT, CDR2 FQNNGV. CDR3 length: 16 amino acids. V was shortened by 5 bases and J by 0 bases, with 13 bases between the two germline ends. CDR3 sequence (DNA): TGTGCCAGCAGCCTAGCAGGAACTACGAACACCGGGGAGCTGTTTTTT. It specifies CASSLAGTTNTGELFF.

The CDR3 loop is CASTHRQGRGYGYTF. CDR3 in DNA: TGTGCCAGCACCCATCGACAGGGAAGGGGCTATGGCTACACCTTC. This rearrangement joins TRBV6-5 to TRBJ1-2; 7 bases align to TRBD1. The CDR3 contains 15 residues. Unmatched junction bases numbered 12, after V lost 7 bases and J lost 4 bases. Germline assignment: CDR1 MNHEY and CDR2 SVGAGI.